Below, 29 T cell receptor beta chains from the same sample are listed, as sequenced in a study of T cell changes during pregnancy in multiple sclerosis. Repertoires were generated with immunoSEQ multiplex PCR, while TCRdb's copy carries only in-frame clones and drops some. The sample has about 100,000 clones; approximately 91% are singletons. This material consisted of peripheral blood, taken in the second trimester of pregnancy. These receptors all stem from a female donor with multiple sclerosis, enrolled in a pregnancy study.

V and J are TRBV30 and TRBJ1-1, with D possibly matching TRBD1 (5 bases). This CDR3 region has 15 residues. The germline V gene has CDR1 GTSNPN and CDR2 SVGIG (reference sequence). V was clipped by 8 bases and J by 1 base, with 20 bases between them. Here the CDR3 reads CAGLRRGSTNTEAFF. In nucleotides, the CDR3 is TGTGCCGGGCTGCGAAGGGGTTCCACGAACACTGAAGCTTTCTTT.

The J gene is TRBJ2-5, the V gene TRBV5-1; TRBD2 agrees at 8 bases. CDR3 length equals 14 residues. J was trimmed by 4 bases and V by 4 bases; bases with no gene match: 6. CDR1 is SGHRS, CDR2 YFSETQ, per germline. As DNA, the CDR3 is TGCGCCAGCAGCCGCGGGGGGCGAGGAGAGACCCAGTACTTC. As protein: CASSRGGRGETQYF.

The chain uses TRBV27 and TRBJ2-2; 10 bases align to TRBD2. There are 17 residues in the CDR3. Trimming took 6 bases from V and 6 from J; bases not matched to a gene: 13. From germline, CDR1 is MNHEY and CDR2 SMNVEV (reference sequence). CDR3 DNA sequence: TGTGCCAGCAGATCCCAAATACTAGCGGGACTCCCCGGGGAGCTGTTTTTT. Translation gives CASRSQILAGLPGELFF.

This sequence joins TRBV28 and TRBJ2-5, with 9 bases fitting TRBD1. This CDR3 has 15 amino acids. The V segment lost 6 bases and the J segment 4 bases; nucleotides outside the gene matches: 9. Germline V gene data show CDR1 as MDHEN and CDR2 as SYDVKM. The CDR3 region has the DNA TGTGCCAGCAGGAACCAGGGACAGGGAGGAGAGACCCAGTACTTC. This encodes CASRNQGQGGETQYF.

The chain has TRBV28 and TRBJ1-5, with a tentative D call TRBD1 (6 bases). CDR1 MDHEN and CDR2 SYDVKM come from the germline V gene. V was cut by 8 bases and J by 4 bases, with 18 bases left in between. The CDR3 is made up of 15 amino acids. This CDR3 is CASLGGWRGNQPQHF. The CDR3 DNA sequence: TGTGCCAGCCTCGGGGGGTGGAGGGGGAATCAGCCCCAGCATTTT.

This chain links TRBV6-5 with TRBJ2-7, with 11 bases matching TRBD2. The CDR3 length is 16 residues. Germline V gene sequence: CDR1 MNHEY, CDR2 SVGAGI. Losses at the gene ends were 4 bases for V and 0 bases for J; bases not matched to a gene: 5. The CDR3 sequence: CASSSPTSGSSYEQYF. CDR3 coding DNA: TGTGCCAGCAGTTCCCCAACTAGCGGGAGCTCCTACGAGCAGTACTTC.

The V gene is TRBV10-2, the J gene TRBJ1-2, with a possible D match to TRBD1 (5 bases). V was pared by 7 bases and J by 12 bases, with 24 bases between. Germline V gene lookup returns CDR1 WSHSY and CDR2 SAAADI. The CDR3 extends over 14 amino acids. CDR3 loop: CASTMGQPPPLDTF. The CDR3 nucleotides are TGCGCCAGCACCATGGGGCAGCCGCCCCCCCTCGACACCTTC.

This chain connects TRBV19 to TRBJ2-7, with TRBD1 matching over 9 bases. V trimming: 6 bases; J trimming: 1 base; junction bases outside the gene matches: 4. Per germline, CDR1 LNHDA and CDR2 SQIVND (reference sequence). This CDR3 region has 14 residues. DNA for the CDR3: TGTGCCAGTAGCGACAGGGGGATATCCTACGAGCAGTACTTC. Translation gives CASSDRGISYEQYF.

The chain uses TRBV7-2 and TRBJ2-2, with 8 positions matching TRBD1. The CDR3 has 15 amino acids. The germline gives CDR1 SGHTA, CDR2 FQGNSA. J gave up 4 bases and V 4 bases, and 5 bases lay outside the gene matches. The CDR3 coding sequence is TGTGCCAGCAGCTCGGACAGGGTTATCACCGGGGAGCTGTTTTTT. Encoded protein: CASSSDRVITGELFF.

This chain links TRBV28 with TRBJ1-3, with 7 bases lining up with TRBD1. Germline values: CDR1 MDHEN, CDR2 SYDVKM. CDR3 length: 17 amino acids. J was trimmed by 2 bases and V by 2 bases; bases with no gene match: 9. The CDR3 here is CASSLPRTGAAGNTIYF. Written as DNA, the CDR3 is TGTGCCAGCAGTTTACCCAGGACAGGAGCGGCTGGAAACACCATATATTTT.

V and J are TRBV5-5 and TRBJ1-1, with 7 bases fitting TRBD1. The CDR3 has 13 residues. V lost 4 bases, J lost 11 bases, and 11 bases stayed unmatched. Germline V lookup: CDR1 SGHKS, CDR2 YYEKEE (reference sequence). CDR3 amino acids: CASSLEGALVAFF. The CDR3 nucleotides read TGTGCCAGCAGCCTAGAGGGGGCGTTGGTGGCTTTCTTT. Based on the CDR3 plus reference TRBV5-5 and TRBJ1-1, the full variable domain is DAGVTQSPTHLIKTRGQQVTLRCSPISGHKSVSWYQQVLGQGPQFIFQYYEKEERGRGNFPDRFSARQFPNYSSELNVNALLLGDSALYLCASSLEGALVAFFGQGTRLTVV.

This clone has just one count. The chain combines TRBV5-6 with TRBJ1-2; the match to TRBD1 covers 7 bases. CDR3 length: 15 amino acids. From germline, CDR1 is SGHDT and CDR2 YYEEEE. V dropped 3 bases and J dropped 8; count of bases not matched to a gene: 13. In nucleotides, the CDR3 is TGTGCCAGCAGCTCCGAGACAGGGAAAGGCTCCGGCTACACCTTC. Its translation is CASSSETGKGSGYTF.

The chain employs TRBV29-1 and TRBJ2-7; weak D call: TRBD1 (7 bases). Trimming shortened V by 1 base and J by 2 bases, and 24 bases separated the two germline ends. CDR1 SQVTM and CDR2 ANQGSEA come from the germline V gene. The CDR3 is made up of 18 amino acids. The CDR3 nucleotides read TGCAGCGTTGAAGTAGGGGGCGGAGGTACGGGACTCACCTACGAGCAGTACTTC. This translates into CSVEVGGGGTGLTYEQYF.

The V call is TRBV2, the J call TRBJ1-1; no definite D call. Trimming pared 6 bases from V and 1 base from J, leaving 18 bases between. Per germline, CDR1 SNHLY and CDR2 FYNNEI. The CDR3 spans 16 residues. CDR3 sequence (DNA): TGTGCCAGCAGCCTATTCAAGCGTCTATGGAACACTGAAGCTTTCTTT. It codes for CASSLFKRLWNTEAFF. Variable domain in full (rest from reference TRBV2 and TRBJ1-1): EPEVTQTPSHQVTQMGQEVILRCVPISNHLYFYWYRQILGQKVEFLVSFYNNEISEKSEIFDDQFSVERPDGSNFTLKIRSTKLEDSAMYFCASSLFKRLWNTEAFFGQGTRLTVV.

This chain connects TRBV5-6 to TRBJ2-1, with 9 bases aligning to TRBD2. Germline CDR1 is SGHDT and CDR2 is YYEEEE. The V segment lost 4 bases and the J segment 4 bases; nucleotides outside the gene matches: 6. The CDR3 is 15 amino acids. CDR3 in DNA: TGTGCCAGCAGCCTAAGGACTAGCGCATACAATGAGCAGTTCTTC. It specifies CASSLRTSAYNEQFF.

V gene TRBV11-2 combines with J gene TRBJ2-7, with a weak D call TRBD2 (6 bases). Trimming removed 7 bases at V and 3 bases at J, with 16 bases between. Germline values: CDR1 SGHAT, CDR2 FQNNGV. This CDR3 is built from 14 residues. The DNA for the CDR3 is TGTGCCAGCAACTCCGCGGGACCCCACTACGAGCAGTACTTC. Its protein is CASNSAGPHYEQYF.

This rearrangement joins TRBV19 to TRBJ2-1; 11 bases align to TRBD1. Germline lookup yields CDR1 LNHDA and CDR2 SQIVND (reference sequence). This CDR3 has 15 residues. The V gene end was trimmed by 3 bases and the J gene end by 6 bases; junction bases not matched to a gene: 4. The CDR3 DNA reads TGTGCCAGTAGTATGGACAGGGGGCTTGTCAATGAGCAGTTCTTC. This sequence encodes CASSMDRGLVNEQFF.

The chain couples TRBV28 to TRBJ1-1; D may be TRBD1 (6 bases). The CDR3 loop spans 16 amino acids. Germline CDR1 MDHEN, CDR2 SYDVKM. Trimming removed 8 bases at V and 1 base at J, with 20 bases between. The CDR3 sequence: CASVGLGQWGNTEAFF. The DNA of the CDR3 is TGTGCCAGCGTAGGATTGGGACAATGGGGGAACACTGAAGCTTTCTTT.

V is TRBV6-5 and J is TRBJ2-2, with D possibly being TRBD1 (6 bases). The CDR3 loop spans 15 amino acids. Trimming left V 2 bases short and J 5 bases short, with 12 bases between. Germline V lookup: CDR1 MNHEY, CDR2 SVGAGI. In DNA form, the CDR3 reads TGTGCCAGCAGTTACCAGGGGAAGGGTACCGGGGAGCTGTTTTTT. It translates to CASSYQGKGTGELFF.

The rearrangement uses TRBV6-1 and TRBJ2-4, with D possibly being TRBD2 (6 bases). The germline gives CDR1 MNHNS, CDR2 SASEGT. CDR3 size: 14 residues. V lost 4 bases and J lost 7, with 14 bases in between. The CDR3: CASSGRGRKNIQYF. CDR3 sequence (DNA): TGTGCCAGCAGTGGGAGGGGCCGTAAGAACATTCAGTACTTC.

The chain carries TRBV6-6 and TRBJ2-7, with D maybe TRBD2 (6 bases). The germline CDR1 and CDR2 sequences are MNHNY and SVGAGI (reference sequence). The CDR3 has 15 residues. Trimming removed 2 bases from V and 0 bases from J, with 11 bases in between. DNA for the CDR3: TGTGCCAGCAGTTACGGGAGCGGGCCCTCCTACGAGCAGTACTTC. It codes for CASSYGSGPSYEQYF.

This chain links TRBV19 with TRBJ1-2; D not resolved. The germline V and J ends were trimmed by 8 bases and 4 bases, with 11 bases remaining between them. CDR3 length: 12 residues. CDR1 is LNHDA and CDR2 is SQIVND in the germline V gene (reference sequence). In DNA form, the CDR3 reads TGTGCCAGTGGTCTCCAAGCCTATGGCTACACCTTC. Its translation: CASGLQAYGYTF. Looking up the rest from reference TRBV19 and TRBJ1-2 gives the full variable domain: DGGITQSPKYLFRKEGQNVTLSCEQNLNHDAMYWYRQDPGQGLRLIYYSQIVNDFQKGDIAEGYSVSREKKESFPLTVTSAQKNPTAFYLCASGLQAYGYTFGSGTRLTVV.

The gene calls are TRBV15 and TRBJ1-3, with TRBD1 matching over 7 bases. After removal of 3 bases from V and 3 bases from J, the junction contained 8 bases not matched to a gene. Germline V gene sequence: CDR1 LNHNV, CDR2 YYDKDF (reference sequence). This CDR3 contains 16 residues. The DNA of the CDR3 is TGTGCCACCAGCAGCCTCTTCGGACAGGTTGGAAACACCATATATTTT. Translating gives CATSSLFGQVGNTIYF.

The V gene is TRBV29-1, the J gene TRBJ2-2, with TRBD2 as a possible D gene (7 bases). Trimming left V 6 bases short and J 3 bases short, with 11 bases between. The CDR3 runs 13 residues. The V gene's germline CDR1 is SQVTM and CDR2 ANQGSEA. The CDR3, as DNA: TGCAGCGTAAGGGGGGGGGACACCGGGGAGCTGTTTTTT. This codes for CSVRGGDTGELFF.

CDR3 nucleotides: TGTGCCATCGGAGCCTCGGTCTCATCCTACGAGCAGTACTTC. Translating gives CAIGASVSSYEQYF. V and J are TRBV10-3 and TRBJ2-7; D gene uncertain. V was pared by 8 bases and J by 1 base, with 15 bases between. Germline CDR1 reads ENHRY; CDR2 reads SYGVKD. CDR3 size: 14 residues.

V is TRBV11-3 and J is TRBJ2-2, with D possibly TRBD1 on 7 matching bases. This CDR3 has 15 residues. Trimming left V 5 bases short and J 3 bases short, with 13 bases between. CDR1 and CDR2 from the germline V gene are SGHNT and YENEEA. The CDR3 region is CASSGAGGYTGELFF. In nucleotides, the CDR3 is TGTGCCAGCAGCGGGGCAGGGGGGTACACCGGGGAGCTGTTTTTT. Drawing the rest from reference TRBV11-3 and TRBJ2-2, the complete variable domain is EAGVVQSPRYKIIEKKQPVAFWCNPISGHNTLYWYLQNLGQGPELLIRYENEEAVDDSQLPKDRFSAERLKGVDSTLKIQPAELGDSAVYLCASSGAGGYTGELFFGEGSRLTVL.

The chain joins TRBV5-1 to TRBJ2-7; 8 bases fit TRBD2. This CDR3 has 16 amino acids. Trimming removed 4 bases from V and 5 bases from J; junction bases left unmatched: 14. The V gene's germline CDR1 is SGHRS and CDR2 YFSETQ. Written as DNA, the CDR3 is TGCGCCAGCAGCAATGGGGCGGGACTAGAACACCACGAGCAGTACTTC. Translated: CASSNGAGLEHHEQYF.

The chain employs TRBV2 and TRBJ2-7; D unclear. Per germline, CDR1 SNHLY and CDR2 FYNNEI. The CDR3 loop spans 15 amino acids. Trimming pared 3 bases from V and 7 bases from J, leaving 19 bases between. CDR3 amino acids: CASSDSLVGFGEQYF. In nucleotides, the CDR3 is TGTGCCAGCAGTGATAGTCTAGTTGGTTTTGGGGAGCAGTACTTC.

J is TRBJ2-3 and V is TRBV28; D unresolved. Trimming removed 6 bases from V and 2 bases from J, with 18 bases in between. The CDR3 has 16 residues. CDR1 MDHEN and CDR2 SYDVKM come from the germline V gene. The DNA for the CDR3 is TGTGCCAGCAGCCCCCCTGGGCCCGGCCACACAGATACGCAGTATTTT. Translated, it gives CASSPPGPGHTDTQYF.